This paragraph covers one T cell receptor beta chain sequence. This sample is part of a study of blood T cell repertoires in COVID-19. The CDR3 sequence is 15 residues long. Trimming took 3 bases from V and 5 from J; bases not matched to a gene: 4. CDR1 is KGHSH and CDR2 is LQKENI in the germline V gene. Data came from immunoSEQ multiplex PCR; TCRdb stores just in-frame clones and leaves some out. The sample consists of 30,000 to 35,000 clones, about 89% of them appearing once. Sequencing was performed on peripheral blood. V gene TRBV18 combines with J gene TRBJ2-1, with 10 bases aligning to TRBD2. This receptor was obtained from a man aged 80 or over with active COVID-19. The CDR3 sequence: CASSPRTSGHNEQFF. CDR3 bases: TGTGCCAGCTCACCCCGGACTAGCGGCCACAATGAGCAGTTCTTC.